This is a list of T cell receptor beta chains from one sample in a study of CD8 T cell repertoires and HIV-1 epitope variants. The antigens of these receptors remain unknown. Produced via immunoSEQ multiplex PCR; TCRdb's table is partial and in-frame only. Found here are about 7,100 clones, 66% of them singletons; the top ten hold roughly 46%. Sequencing was carried out using cultured CD8+ T cells derived from PBMCs. These receptors were taken from a male donor with HIV. Each CDR3 is given with its conserved first and last residue. The D gene is left open where the match is weak. Some rows mark clone size as missing; the rest say once, few, many or name a class of expanded clone.

d_call,clone_size,j_call,v_call,cdr3_aa,cdr3_nt
-,once,TRBJ1-1,TRBV4-1,CASSQGKGGTEAFF,TGCGCCAGCAGCCAAGGGAAGGGGGGAACTGAAGCTTTCTTT
TRBD1,-,TRBJ1-2,TRBV28,CASRVTGGSYGYTF,TGTGCCAGCAGAGTAACAGGGGGCAGCTATGGCTACACCTTC
-,-,TRBJ2-6,TRBV5-1,CASSLDGGAGANVLTF,TGCGCCAGCAGCTTGGACGGGGGCGCTGGGGCCAACGTCCTGACTTTC
-,-,TRBJ2-1,TRBV6-5,CASRNELYNEQFF,TGTGCCAGCCGGAACGAGCTCTACAATGAGCAGTTCTTC
-,-,TRBJ1-1,TRBV27,CASSLGVGTEAFF,TGTGCCAGCAGTTTAGGGGTGGGAACTGAAGCTTTCTTT
TRBD1,few,TRBJ1-2,TRBV6-5,CASSYLSGGADGYTF,TGTGCCAGCAGTTACCTATCAGGGGGTGCGGATGGCTACACCTTC
-,-,TRBJ2-1,TRBV27,CASSLSVEGNSYNEQFF,TGTGCCAGCAGTTTATCAGTTGAGGGGAACTCCTACAATGAGCAGTTCTTC
-,few,TRBJ2-3,TRBV6-4,CASSGERAGTDTQYF,TGTGCCAGCAGTGGGGAGAGGGCCGGGACAGATACGCAGTATTTT
-,-,TRBJ2-3,TRBV28,CASSVLGGPSGTDTQYF,TGTGCCAGCAGTGTGTTGGGGGGTCCTTCGGGCACAGATACGCAGTATTTT
TRBD2,-,TRBJ2-1,TRBV15,CATSRDRLAGGSSYNEQFF,TGTGCCACCAGCAGAGATCGGCTAGCGGGGGGAAGCTCCTACAATGAGCAGTTCTTC
-,-,TRBJ2-1,TRBV7-2,CASSLLAAGEGDEQFF,TGTGCCAGCAGCTTATTAGCGGCAGGGGAAGGAGATGAGCAGTTCTTC
-,medium-sized,TRBJ1-6,TRBV9,CASSPLGGQGNSPLHF,TGTGCCAGCAGCCCGCTGGGGGGGCAAGGGAATTCACCCCTCCACTTT
-,-,TRBJ2-5,TRBV5-1,CASSLVVGGGETQYF,TGCGCCAGCAGCTTGGTGGTGGGAGGGGGAGAGACCCAGTACTTC
-,once,TRBJ2-1,TRBV28,CASSLYQGSSYNEQFF,TGTGCCAGCAGTTTATACCAGGGAAGCTCCTACAATGAGCAGTTCTTC
-,-,TRBJ2-1,TRBV9,CASSDDVYNEQFF,TGTGCCAGCAGCGATGACGTATACAATGAGCAGTTCTTC
TRBD1,-,TRBJ1-4,TRBV7-2,CASSLSRGPNEKLFF,TGTGCCAGCAGCCTCTCCAGGGGGCCGAATGAAAAACTGTTTTTT
TRBD1,-,TRBJ2-1,TRBV13,CASSQGDNSYNEQFF,TGTGCCAGCAGCCAGGGGGACAACTCCTACAATGAGCAGTTCTTC
-,-,TRBJ2-2,TRBV27,CASSRGSNTGELFF,TGTGCCAGCAGCAGGGGTTCGAACACCGGGGAGCTGTTTTTT
TRBD1,-,TRBJ1-4,TRBV7-2,CASSLAPGQGVLTNEKLFF,TGTGCCAGCAGCTTAGCTCCGGGACAGGGGGTGTTGACTAATGAAAAACTGTTTTTT
-,-,TRBJ2-1,TRBV5-6,CASSLGGINEQFF,TGTGCCAGCAGCTTGGGGGGAATCAATGAGCAGTTCTTC
-,-,TRBJ1-6,TRBV30,CAWSPRSGPNSPLHF,TGTGCCTGGAGTCCCCGCTCAGGTCCCAATTCACCCCTCCACTTT
-,-,TRBJ2-7,TRBV6-5,CASSYQVLSYEQYF,TGTGCCAGCAGTTACCAGGTACTCTCCTACGAGCAGTACTTC
-,-,TRBJ2-5,TRBV6-6,CASTSWGSETQYF,TGTGCCAGCACCTCGTGGGGCTCAGAGACCCAGTACTTC
-,-,TRBJ2-1,TRBV6-5,CASSYLGSSYNEQFF,TGTGCCAGCAGTTACCTAGGTAGCTCCTACAATGAGCAGTTCTTC
TRBD2,-,TRBJ2-3,TRBV4-3,CASSQDRRGLAGGTFTDTQYF,TGCGCCAGCAGCCAAGATCGTCGGGGCCTAGCGGGGGGGACTTTCACAGATACGCAGTATTTT
-,-,TRBJ1-6,TRBV6-6,CASKIQDNSPLHF,TGTGCCAGCAAAATACAAGATAATTCACCCCTCCACTTT
-,-,TRBJ1-5,TRBV7-2,CASSLEGYSNQPQHF,TGTGCCAGCAGCTTAGAGGGGTATAGCAATCAGCCCCAGCATTTT
TRBD2,-,TRBJ2-1,TRBV6-6,CASGLAGENNEQFF,TGTGCCAGCGGACTAGCGGGGGAAAACAATGAGCAGTTCTTC
TRBD2,-,TRBJ2-7,TRBV6-5,CASSYLTSGRPGEQYF,TGTGCCAGCAGTTACCTGACTAGCGGGAGGCCTGGGGAGCAGTACTTC
-,-,TRBJ2-7,TRBV9,CASSVAGVSSYEQYF,TGTGCCAGCAGCGTAGCTGGAGTCAGCTCCTACGAGCAGTACTTC
TRBD2,-,TRBJ2-3,TRBV27,CASSELAGGSGDTQYF,TGTGCCAGCAGTGAATTAGCGGGAGGGTCGGGGGATACGCAGTATTTT
-,-,TRBJ1-1,TRBV5-8,CASYVNTEAFF,TGTGCCAGCTACGTGAACACTGAAGCTTTCTTT
TRBD2,-,TRBJ2-2,TRBV27,CASSDKAGGTGELFF,TGTGCCAGCAGCGACAAAGCGGGGGGAACCGGGGAGCTGTTTTTT
-,few,TRBJ1-1,TRBV28,CASSLRLVANTEAFF,TGTGCCAGCAGTTTGCGGCTGGTAGCTAACACTGAAGCTTTCTTT
-,-,TRBJ1-1,TRBV4-1,CASSQEPMNTEAFF,TGCGCCAGCAGCCAAGAACCCATGAACACTGAAGCTTTCTTT
TRBD2,-,TRBJ2-7,TRBV7-8,CASSPGTRAYEQYF,TGTGCCAGCAGCCCCGGGACTAGAGCCTACGAGCAGTACTTC
TRBD2,-,TRBJ2-3,TRBV9,CASSSEGLAVDTQYF,TGTGCCAGCAGTTCGGAGGGACTAGCAGTAGATACGCAGTATTTT
TRBD1,-,TRBJ1-1,TRBV28,CASSSPGTGANTEAFF,TGTGCCAGCAGTTCCCCCGGGACAGGGGCGAACACTGAAGCTTTCTTT
TRBD2,-,TRBJ2-3,TRBV5-6,CASSSGLAGLDTQYF,TGTGCCAGCAGCTCGGGACTAGCGGGTTTAGATACGCAGTATTTT
TRBD1,-,TRBJ1-5,TRBV19,CASSSRTGVQPQHF,TGTGCCAGTAGTAGTCGGACAGGGGTGCAGCCCCAGCATTTT
-,-,TRBJ1-2,TRBV29-1,CSTTQGSYGYTF,TGCAGCACGACTCAGGGGAGCTATGGCTACACCTTC
-,once,TRBJ2-2,TRBV7-6,CASSPSGQSTGELFF,TGTGCCAGCAGCCCTAGTGGACAGTCCACCGGGGAGCTGTTTTTT
-,-,TRBJ1-4,TRBV7-9,CASSLVGTEKLFF,TGTGCCAGCAGCTTAGTGGGAACTGAAAAACTGTTTTTT
-,few,TRBJ2-1,TRBV6-6,CASSRPYNEQFF,TGTGCCAGCAGCCGACCCTACAATGAGCAGTTCTTC
-,few,TRBJ1-1,TRBV20-1,CSAVLPRAFF,TGCAGTGCCGTCCTTCCACGAGCTTTCTTT
-,few,TRBJ1-6,TRBV18,CASSPTGNNSPLHF,TGTGCCAGCTCACCCACAGGGAATAATTCACCCCTCCACTTT
-,few,TRBJ1-5,TRBV10-1,CASSETGGQPQHF,TGCGCCAGCAGTGAGACGGGCGGTCAGCCCCAGCATTTT